Shown below are 13 T cell receptor beta chains from a single sample sequenced in a study of blood T cell repertoires in COVID-19. The repertoire was sequenced with immunoSEQ multiplex PCR; TCRdb's copy has only in-frame clones and lacks some. The data hold roughly 350,000 clones, with about 89% observed a single time. The specimen sequenced was peripheral blood. The origin of the receptors is a woman in her 30s with COVID-19, enrolled during active disease.

V usage is TRBV27 and J usage is TRBJ2-3; tentative D call: TRBD2 (6 bases). Trimming stripped 3 bases from V and 4 bases from J, with 17 bases between. Germline lookup yields CDR1 MNHEY and CDR2 SMNVEV (reference sequence). The CDR3 is made up of 16 amino acids. The DNA for the CDR3 is TGTGCCAGCAGTTTGACTTCGGGAGTCGGGGCAGATACGCAGTATTTT. This gives the protein CASSLTSGVGADTQYF.

The V call is TRBV20-1, the J call TRBJ2-1; unclear D gene. V dropped 3 bases and J dropped 3 bases, with 15 bases sitting between them. The CDR3 covers 15 residues. CDR1 DFQATT and CDR2 SNEGSKA come from the germline V gene (reference sequence). CDR3 DNA: TGCAGTGCTAGTGAGAACCGACAAGTCTACAATGAGCAGTTCTTC. It codes for CSASENRQVYNEQFF.

The chain recombines TRBV21-1 with TRBJ2-1; the table gives TRBD2 as D, unverified against the DNA. TRBV21-1 represents a pseudogene. The CDR3 covers 16 residues. The CDR3 sequence: CASSKGDRGTGNEQFF. As DNA, the CDR3 is TGTGCCAGCAGCAAAGGGGATCGGGGGACGGGGAATGAGCAGTTCTTC.

The CDR3 DNA reads as TGCGCCAGCAGCCAAGGAATTTCGGGACTAGCGGGAGTAGGCTACAATGAGCAGTTCTTC. It encodes CASSQGISGLAGVGYNEQFF. The chain carries TRBV4-1 and TRBJ2-1, with 14 bases that match TRBD2. In germline, CDR1 is MGHRA, CDR2 YSYEKL. The CDR3 totals 20 residues. V lost 1 base, J lost 3 bases, and 11 bases stayed unmatched.

The rearrangement uses TRBV20-1 and TRBJ2-1; no firm D call. Germline CDR1 and CDR2: DFQATT and SNEGSKA (reference sequence). With 3 bases removed from V and 10 bases from J, the gap between germline ends came to 7 bases. This CDR3 region has 10 residues. Written as DNA, the CDR3 is TGCAGTGCTAGTCACAGCGAGCAGTTCTTC. Encoded protein: CSASHSEQFF.

This clone was counted a single time. The chain couples TRBV30 to TRBJ1-6, with 9 positions matching TRBD1. The CDR3 has 14 residues. CDR1 and CDR2 from the germline V gene are GTSNPN and SVGIG (reference sequence). Trimming removed 2 bases from V and 9 bases from J; junction bases left unmatched: 5. The CDR3 sequence is CAWSRTGGRSPLHF. CDR3 in DNA: TGTGCCTGGAGTCGAACAGGGGGCCGTTCACCCCTCCACTTT.

V and J are TRBV3-1 (or the pseudogene TRBV3-2) and TRBJ2-7; unclear D gene. Germline CDR1 is LGHDT and CDR2 is YNNKEL (reference sequence). With 5 bases removed from V and 0 bases from J, the gap between germline ends came to 14 bases. This CDR3 spans 15 amino acids. CDR3 sequence reads: CASSLRQSDSYEQYF. The CDR3 nucleotides read TGTGCCAGCAGCTTGAGGCAGTCAGACTCCTACGAGCAGTACTTC.

The gene calls are TRBV13 and TRBJ2-7; 8 bases match TRBD1. From germline, CDR1 is PRHDT and CDR2 FYEKMQ (reference sequence). This CDR3 has 15 residues. V shed 2 bases, J shed 0 bases, and the junction held 3 bases outside the gene matches. CDR3 region: CASSLTGQVSYEQYF. The CDR3 region has the DNA TGTGCCAGCAGCTTAACGGGACAGGTCTCCTACGAGCAGTACTTC.

This chain connects TRBV27 to TRBJ1-1, with 7 bases identical to TRBD1. Trimming removed 5 bases from V and 3 bases from J; junction bases left unmatched: 9. Germline V lookup: CDR1 MNHEY, CDR2 SMNVEV (reference sequence). There are 15 residues in the CDR3. For the CDR3, the DNA is TGTGCCAGCAGTCAAACAGGGGTGGGTGACACTGAAGCTTTCTTT. Translation gives CASSQTGVGDTEAFF.

The chain uses TRBV5-1 and TRBJ2-7; 7 nucleotides line up with TRBD1. Germline CDR1 and CDR2: SGHRS and YFSETQ. The CDR3 length is 15 residues. J gave up 5 bases and V 4 bases, and 12 bases lay outside the gene matches. CDR3 region: CASSPGGQDANEQYF. The CDR3 nucleotides are TGCGCCAGCAGCCCCGGTGGACAGGACGCCAACGAGCAGTACTTC. Complete variable domain (other parts from reference TRBV5-1 and TRBJ2-7): KAGVTQTPRYLIKTRGQQVTLSCSPISGHRSVSWYQQTPGQGLQFLFEYFSETQRNKGNFPGRFSGRQFSNSRSEMNVSTLELGDSALYLCASSPGGQDANEQYFGPGTRLTVT.

This clone showed up many times. This chain joins TRBV6-4 and TRBJ2-1, with TRBD2 identical over 9 bases. V was pared by 2 bases and J by 7 bases, with 6 bases of the junction left unmatched. CDR3 length: 15 residues. Germline CDR1 is MRHNA and CDR2 is SNTAGT. As DNA, the CDR3 is TGTGCCAGCAGTGACGAGGCGGGAGGGAAAAATGAGCAGTTCTTC. This translates into CASSDEAGGKNEQFF.

V gene TRBV27 combines with J gene TRBJ2-2, with 7 bases identical to TRBD1. V dropped 6 bases and J dropped 6; count of bases not matched to a gene: 10. Germline V lookup: CDR1 MNHEY, CDR2 SMNVEV (reference sequence). The CDR3 length is 15 residues. The chain's CDR3 is CASSSTYRGSGELFF. CDR3 sequence (DNA): TGTGCCAGCAGCTCAACTTACAGGGGATCCGGGGAGCTGTTTTTT.

The chain couples TRBV3-1 (or the pseudogene TRBV3-2) to TRBJ1-1, with no clear D. CDR1 is LGHDT and CDR2 is YNNKEL in the germline V gene (reference sequence). CDR3 length: 11 amino acids. The V end was cut by 6 bases, the J end by 7 bases, with 9 bases between. The CDR3 bases are TGTGCCAGCAGTCACTCGGGTGAAGCTTTCTTT. Its protein product is CASSHSGEAFF.